Listed below are T cell receptor beta chains from one sample, sequenced in a study of cytomegalovirus exposure and HLA in healthy donors. Assay used: immunoSEQ multiplex PCR; TCRdb lists only in-frame clones, some missing. This repertoire shows around 200,000 clones, over 70% found once; its top ten account for roughly 3.5%. Sequences were obtained from PBMCs. The origin of the receptors is a woman aged 60-75 years in good health and CMV-seropositive. Each CDR3 is given with its conserved first and last residue. A D gene is named only where the DNA matches it firmly. Size values are once, few and many counts, or a class for expanded clones, and some rows have none.

size	V	D	J	DNA	CDR3
.	TRBV27	.	TRBJ1-5	TGTGCCAGCAGTTCTCTACAGGTTATTAATCAGCCCCAGCATTTT	CASSSLQVINQPQHF
.	TRBV6-4	TRBD1	TRBJ1-1	TGTGCCAGGCTTTGGGACGGGACAGGAATTTTGAACACTGAAGCTTTCTTT	CARLWDGTGILNTEAFF
.	TRBV9	.	TRBJ2-1	TGTGCCAGCAGCGTAGATCAGGGGCGCATCTACAATGAGCAGTTCTTC	CASSVDQGRIYNEQFF
.	TRBV30	.	TRBJ1-5	TGTGCCTGGAGTCGACAGAATCAGCCCCAGCATTTT	CAWSRQNQPQHF
once	TRBV28	TRBD2	TRBJ2-2	TGTGCCAGCACCAGCGGGGGGGGAACCGGGGAGCTGTTTTTT	CASTSGGGTGELFF
.	TRBV15	TRBD1	TRBJ2-1	TGTGCCACCAGCAGAGACTTAAATTTGGGACAGGATGGGAATGAGCAGTTCTTC	CATSRDLNLGQDGNEQFF
.	TRBV11-2	.	TRBJ2-2	TGTGCCAGCAGCTTTGCCACAGGGGGGGCCGGGGAGCTGTTTTTT	CASSFATGGAGELFF
.	TRBV5-1	.	TRBJ2-7	TGCGCCAGCAGCTTGGTTAGAACCTACGAGCAGTACTTC	CASSLVRTYEQYF
.	TRBV7-9	.	TRBJ1-1	TGTGCCAGCAGCCGCATTTCCCAGGACACTGAAGCTTTCTTT	CASSRISQDTEAFF
.	TRBV5-1	TRBD2	TRBJ2-5	TGCGCCAGCAGCTCCTCAGGGACTAGCGGGGGGGCATGGTCGGAGACCCAGTACTTC	CASSSSGTSGGAWSETQYF
once	TRBV5-1	.	TRBJ2-7	TGCGCCAGCAGACTGGACAGCCTAACCTACGAGCAGTACTTC	CASRLDSLTYEQYF
once	TRBV9	.	TRBJ1-4	TGTGCCAGCAGCGCACAGACAGGCACTCGTGCAACTAATGAAAAACTGTTTTTT	CASSAQTGTRATNEKLFF
.	TRBV7-2	.	TRBJ2-1	TGTGCCAGCAGCTTAGTGTGGCGGGACAGAAACAATGAGCAGTTCTTC	CASSLVWRDRNNEQFF
.	TRBV5-8	TRBD1	TRBJ1-4	TGTGCCAGCAGCTTGGGACAGGGTAATGAAAAACTGTTTTTT	CASSLGQGNEKLFF
.	TRBV29-1	.	TRBJ2-7	TGCAGCGGCCGACGGGGTAGCGAGCAGTACTTC	CSGRRGSEQYF
few	TRBV5-1	.	TRBJ1-3	TGCGCCAGCAGCTTGTCCTCGGGAGGTCCTGGAAACACCATATATTTT	CASSLSSGGPGNTIYF
.	TRBV5-6	.	TRBJ2-7	TGTGCCAGCAGCTTGGATGGACAGGGAGGGCCCTACGAGCAGTACTTC	CASSLDGQGGPYEQYF
.	TRBV5-4	.	TRBJ2-1	TGTGCCAGCAGCTCAAGCAGGGTCCATGAGCAGTTCTTC	CASSSSRVHEQFF
.	TRBV7-8	.	TRBJ1-2	TGTGCCAGCAGCTTAAGTTCAGGAATGCACTATGGCTACACCTTC	CASSLSSGMHYGYTF
few	TRBV5-8	TRBD1	TRBJ2-7	TGTGCCAGCAGCTTGAGTTGGACAGGGGTCCACGAGCAGTACTTC	CASSLSWTGVHEQYF
.	TRBV7-2	TRBD1	TRBJ1-5	TGTGCCAGCAGCTCCGGGACAGTAGGGAATCAGCCCCAGCATTTT	CASSSGTVGNQPQHF
.	TRBV7-3	.	TRBJ2-2	TGTGCCAGCAGCTTATCGGGCACCGGGGAGCTGTTTTTT	CASSLSGTGELFF
.	TRBV7-8	.	TRBJ2-1	TGTGCCAGCAGCTTAGTCGGTTACAATGAGCAGTTCTTC	CASSLVGYNEQFF
.	TRBV27	.	TRBJ2-7	TGTGCCAGCAGTTTATTTGGTCCGGGTAGCTCCTACGAGCAGTACTTC	CASSLFGPGSSYEQYF
.	TRBV5-1	.	TRBJ2-7	TGCGCCAGCAGCTTGTTGGTTAGGCAGGGCTACGAGCAGTACTTC	CASSLLVRQGYEQYF
.	TRBV5-5	TRBD1	TRBJ1-3	TGTGCCAGCAGCTTGGAGGCGTTGGGGGACAGGGACTCTGGAAACACCATATATTTT	CASSLEALGDRDSGNTIYF
.	TRBV5-6	TRBD2	TRBJ2-5	TGTGCCAGCAGCTTGGAAGCGGGAGGGCCTTATTCGCAAGAGACCCAGTACTTC	CASSLEAGGPYSQETQYF
.	TRBV7-8	TRBD1	TRBJ1-5	TGTGCCAGCAGGCCCAGGGGGAGTGATCAGCCCCAGCATTTT	CASRPRGSDQPQHF
once	TRBV7-9	TRBD1	TRBJ2-2	TGTGCCAGCAGCTCTACAGGGGGCCGAGGCGGGGAGCTGTTTTTT	CASSSTGGRGGELFF
few	TRBV12-5	TRBD1	TRBJ1-1	TGTGCTAGTGGTTTGAACGTGGACAGGGGGAGTACTGAAGCTTTCTTT	CASGLNVDRGSTEAFF
.	TRBV5-6	TRBD2	TRBJ2-5	TGTGCCAGCACCCTTTGGGAGGGAGGGCCCTTGGGGACCCAGTACTTC	CASTLWEGGPLGTQYF
.	TRBV10-3	.	TRBJ2-6	TGTGCCATCAGTGACTCCGACAGGGCCAACGTCCTGACTTTC	CAISDSDRANVLTF
.	TRBV30	TRBD1	TRBJ1-5	TGTGCCTGGAGTGTAACAGGGGGACAGCCCCAGCATTTT	CAWSVTGGQPQHF
.	TRBV19	TRBD2	TRBJ2-7	TGTGCCAGTAGTACCGGACTAGCGGACTTTGGGGACGAGCAGTACTTC	CASSTGLADFGDEQYF
few	TRBV5-1	TRBD1	TRBJ1-2	TGCGCCAGCAGCCCGGGGACAGCCGACTATGGCTACACCTTC	CASSPGTADYGYTF
.	TRBV2	.	TRBJ1-5	TGTGCCAGCATCCTGGACATCAATCAGCCCCAGCATTTT	CASILDINQPQHF
.	TRBV30	TRBD1	TRBJ2-2	TGTGCCTGGAGAGGACGGGACAGGGGCACCGGGGAGCTGTTTTTT	CAWRGRDRGTGELFF
.	TRBV13	.	TRBJ2-3	TGTGCCAGCAGCTTACCGGGGACAGATACGCAGTATTTT	CASSLPGTDTQYF
.	TRBV10-3	TRBD1	TRBJ2-2	TGTGCCATCAGGAGCCCGGGACAGGGGCCAAGGGAAGGGGAGCTGTTTTTT	CAIRSPGQGPREGELFF
few	TRBV19	TRBD1	TRBJ2-2	TGTGCCAGTAGGGGACAGGGGCCCGGGGAGCTGTTTTTT	CASRGQGPGELFF
.	TRBV2	.	TRBJ1-4	TGTGCCAGCAAGGGACACCCCACAGAAAAACTGTTTTTT	CASKGHPTEKLFF
once	TRBV15	.	TRBJ1-1	TGTGCCACCAGCAGAGATTGGGCAGGGGTTGGGTCTGAAGCTTTCTTT	CATSRDWAGVGSEAFF
.	TRBV28	.	TRBJ1-5	TGTGCCAGCAGGGGACACATTAGCAATCAGCCCCAGCATTTT	CASRGHISNQPQHF
few	TRBV10-3	.	TRBJ1-6	TGTGCCATCAGGTCAACGGGGAATTCACCCCTCCACTTT	CAIRSTGNSPLHF
.	TRBV4-3	TRBD2	TRBJ2-1	TGCGCCAGCAGCCAAGAACTAGCGGGGGTTCAAAATGAGCAGTTCTTC	CASSQELAGVQNEQFF